This T cell receptor beta chain was sequenced for a study of T cells after yellow fever vaccination. This clonotype was counted ten times or more. Generation of TCR cDNA used 5'RACE template switching (which added a universal primer site and UMIs). TCRdb independently ran MiXCR on the 5' RACE reads; one entry per CDR3 protein. The repertoire holds 610,000 or so distinct CDR3 sequences, 9% to 15% seen once, with under 15% in the top ten. V lost 3 bases and J lost 7; bases outside the gene matches: 6. Germline CDR1 is MGHRA and CDR2 is YSYEKL. The CDR3 sequence is 14 residues long. The source material was PBMCs, sampled on the day of the yellow fever booster vaccination. This sequence joins TRBV4-1 and TRBJ2-1; 7 bases agree with TRBD2. This receptor was obtained from a man aged 25 to 40 who received the YFV17D yellow fever vaccine. The CDR3 DNA sequence: TGCGCCAGCAGCCATCAACGGGGGGAGAATGAGCAGTTCTTC. It yields the protein CASSHQRGENEQFF.